The 13 T cell receptor beta chains below all came from one sample that was sequenced in a study of T-cell memory formation after mild COVID-19 (dated by TCRdb to about 2021). The library relied on 5' RACE. The sequencer listed for this sample is Illumina NovaSeq 6000. In-frame beta chains were kept once TCRdb had trimmed the public reads at Q25 with fastp and called clones with MiXCR. Rows matching on CDR3 protein sequence are summarized as one entry with the most common DNA and genes. The sample profile shows about 440,000 distinct CDR3 sequences; about 20% of them were found once. The top ten clones comprise around 8.4% of the sample. The sample comprised PBMCs or a T cell subset sorted from them (not recorded which). The receptors shown here come from an adult woman who had mild COVID-19 (a few samples of this study predate the infection). The sample titles of this study are shuffled in the database, so cell type and time point are left out; the donor was told from shared clones.

The chain combines TRBV12-3 or TRBV12-4 with TRBJ1-2, with D tentatively TRBD1 (5 bases). The CDR3 contains 14 residues. Between the trimmed V and J ends, which lost 4 bases and 2 bases, there was a span of 11 bases. CDR3 residues: CASSWTGLNYGYTF. The DNA of the CDR3 is TGTGCCAGCAGTTGGACGGGACTGAACTATGGCTACACCTTC.

The chain employs TRBV7-8 and TRBJ1-4; no clear D gene. The CDR3 has 14 amino acids. Germline V gene lookup returns CDR1 SGHVS and CDR2 FQNEAQ. Trimming cost V 2 bases and J 0 bases, with 4 bases left between them. For the CDR3, the DNA is TGTGCCAGCAGCTTATTTTCAACTAATGAAAAACTGTTTTTT. It codes for CASSLFSTNEKLFF.

This clonotype occurred a few times. The rearrangement uses TRBV11-3 and TRBJ2-7; 10 bases agree with TRBD2. J was trimmed by 1 base and V by 0 bases; bases with no gene match: 0. The CDR3 loop spans 15 amino acids. In germline, CDR1 is SGHNT, CDR2 YENEEA. Here the CDR3 DNA reads TGTGCCAGCAGCTTAGAAGCGGGAGGGTCCTACGAGCAGTACTTC. Translating gives CASSLEAGGSYEQYF.

This clonotype was seen many times. The chain couples TRBV12-3 or TRBV12-4 to TRBJ2-1, with 7 bases lining up with TRBD2. The CDR3 is made up of 15 amino acids. V lost 6 bases and J lost 0; bases outside the gene matches: 5. CDR3 residues: CASSAAGSSYNEQFF. The CDR3 DNA sequence: TGTGCCAGCAGCGCAGCGGGAAGCTCCTACAATGAGCAGTTCTTC.

This clonotype was detected only a few times. V is TRBV20-1 and J is TRBJ2-7; 8 bases fit TRBD2. This CDR3 comprises 13 residues. The germline gives CDR1 DFQATT, CDR2 SNEGSKA (reference sequence). J gave up 7 bases and V 3 bases, and 8 bases lay outside the gene matches. The CDR3 reads CSASPTSGLEQYF. The CDR3 bases are TGCAGTGCTAGCCCCACTAGCGGCCTGGAGCAGTACTTC.

CDR3 residues: CASSPARDGYTF. As DNA, the CDR3 is TGTGCCAGCAGCCCGGCCAGGGATGGCTACACCTTC. The chain couples TRBV6-2 or TRBV6-3 to TRBJ1-2; TRBD1 might be the D (5 bases). This CDR3 region has 12 residues. Germline CDR1 reads MNHEY; CDR2 reads SVGEGT. The V end was cut by 6 bases, the J end by 6 bases, with 11 bases between.

The J gene is TRBJ2-3, the V gene TRBV4-1, with D unclear. V was pared by 0 bases and J by 2 bases, with 3 bases between. Per germline, CDR1 MGHRA and CDR2 YSYEKL. This CDR3 region has 13 residues. CDR3 loop: CASSQEDTDTQYF. The CDR3 nucleotides read TGCGCCAGCAGCCAAGAGGACACAGATACGCAGTATTTT.

V usage is TRBV6-5 and J usage is TRBJ1-6; D gene ambiguous. The germline gives CDR1 MNHEY, CDR2 SVGAGI. V dropped 0 bases and J dropped 7 bases, with 4 bases sitting between them. The CDR3 has 13 amino acids. CDR3: CASSYSINSPLHF. CDR3 bases: TGTGCCAGCAGTTACTCGATAAATTCACCCCTCCACTTT.

This chain uses TRBV4-2 with TRBJ1-3; perhaps TRBD1 as D (6 bases). V shed 3 bases and J shed 0 bases, with 15 bases lying between them. The CDR3 sequence is 17 residues long. Germline lookup yields CDR1 LGHNA and CDR2 YNFKEQ. The CDR3 loop reads CASSQGQGGLSGNTIYF. As DNA, the CDR3 is TGTGCCAGCAGCCAGGGACAAGGGGGACTCTCTGGAAACACCATATATTTT.

This clonotype was seen more than once but under ten times. The rearrangement links TRBV9 to TRBJ1-1; D is undetermined. Trimming stripped 2 bases from V and 1 base from J, with 9 bases between. The germline gives CDR1 SGDLS, CDR2 YYNGEE. This CDR3 is 14 amino acids long. CDR3 loop: CASSVGNPNTEAFF. CDR3 DNA: TGTGCCAGCAGCGTGGGGAACCCGAACACTGAAGCTTTCTTT.

A few counts support this clonotype. The CDR3 sequence: CASSRFGSQGETQYF. DNA for the CDR3: TGTGCCAGCAGCAGGTTCGGGTCACAGGGGGAGACCCAGTACTTC. This chain connects TRBV11-3 to TRBJ2-5, with 7 bases lining up with TRBD1. The CDR3 length is 15 residues. Germline CDR1 SGHNT, CDR2 YENEEA. V lost 5 bases and J lost 5; bases outside the gene matches: 11.

In this sample, this clonotype turned up a few times. This rearrangement joins TRBV5-1 to TRBJ2-4; 8 bases are shared with TRBD2. The CDR3 has 17 residues. CDR1 is SGHRS and CDR2 is YFSETQ in the germline V gene. V lost 1 base to trimming and J lost 0 bases; unmatched junction nucleotides: 6. The CDR3 nucleotides are TGCGCCAGCAGCTTGAGTTCCAGCGGGGGAGCCAAAAACATTCAGTACTTC. Protein: CASSLSSSGGAKNIQYF.

The sample holds a few counts of this clonotype. The V call is TRBV7-3, the J call TRBJ2-6; no clear D gene. V dropped 7 bases and J dropped 1 base, with 5 bases sitting between them. This CDR3 has 13 amino acids. The germline V gene has CDR1 SGHTA and CDR2 FQGTGA. The CDR3 DNA sequence: TGTGCCAGCATGAGGTCTGGGGCCAACGTCCTGACTTTC. Protein: CASMRSGANVLTF. Full variable domain (missing parts from reference TRBV7-3 and TRBJ2-6): GAGVSQTPSNKVTEKGKYVELRCDPISGHTALYWYRQSLGQGPEFLIYFQGTGAADDSGLPNDRFFAVRPEGSVSTLKIQRTERGDSAVYLCASMRSGANVLTFGAGSRLTVL.